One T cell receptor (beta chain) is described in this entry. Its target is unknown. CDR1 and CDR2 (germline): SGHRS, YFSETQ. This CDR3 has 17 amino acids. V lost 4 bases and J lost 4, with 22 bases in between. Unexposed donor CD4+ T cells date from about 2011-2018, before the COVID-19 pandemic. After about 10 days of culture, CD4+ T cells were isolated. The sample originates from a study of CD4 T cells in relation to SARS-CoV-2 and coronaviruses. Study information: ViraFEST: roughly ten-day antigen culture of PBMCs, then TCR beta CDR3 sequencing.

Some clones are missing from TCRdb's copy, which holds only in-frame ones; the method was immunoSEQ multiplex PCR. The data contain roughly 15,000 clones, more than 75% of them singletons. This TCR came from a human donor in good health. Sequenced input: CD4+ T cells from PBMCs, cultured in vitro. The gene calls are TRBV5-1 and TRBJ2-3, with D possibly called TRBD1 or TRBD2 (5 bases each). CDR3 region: CASSPVFDSGDADTQYF. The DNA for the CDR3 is TGCGCCAGCAGCCCGGTTTTCGACTCCGGGGACGCAGATACGCAGTATTTT.